What follows is one TCR beta chain and its context. What it recognizes is unknown. The study ran its PCR with 60 Vbeta and 13 Jbeta primers. Profiled with immunoSEQ multiplex PCR; TCRdb holds only in-frame clones, not every one. The sample includes 150,000 to 200,000 clones, 70% to 75% of them seen just once. The data belong to a study of cytomegalovirus exposure and HLA in healthy donors. Study results and limitations: Cytomegalovirus association was listed for 150 or so TCR beta chains. Reportedly, cytomegalovirus status was diagnosed with high sensitivity and specificity.

Trimming left V 4 bases short and J 5 bases short, with 13 bases between. CDR3 length equals 14 residues. Germline values: CDR1 MNHEY, CDR2 SVGAGI. Sequencing used PBMCs. The origin of this receptor is a male donor in good health and CMV-seronegative. V and J are TRBV6-5 and TRBJ2-3; TRBD2 is a possible D gene (5 bases). CDR3 sequence (DNA): TGTGCCAGCAGTTGGGAGTCCCGGAGAGATACGCAGTATTTT. The encoded protein is CASSWESRRDTQYF.